This T cell receptor (beta chain) was profiled in a study of siplizumab effects on memory and regulatory T cells. J gave up 4 bases and V 1 base, and 11 bases lay outside the gene matches. Germline V gives CDR1 SGHRS, CDR2 YFSETQ. This CDR3 is built from 17 residues. The assay was immunoSEQ multiplex PCR, and TCRdb's table has in-frame clones only and misses some. Of about 100,000 clones listed, around 92% are singletons. V usage is TRBV5-1 and J usage is TRBJ2-3; 8 positions match TRBD1. The sample taken for sequencing was CD4+ T cells sorted from blood. This sequence originates from a human donor in good health. Some clones in this sample may be carry-over from other donors' samples. Here the CDR3 DNA reads TGCGCCAGCAGCTTGAGGACAGGGTTCTCCGGGGCAGATACGCAGTATTTT. It translates to CASSLRTGFSGADTQYF.